Following are 9 T cell receptor beta chains from one sample sequenced in a study of CD8+ T cells in alopecia areata. cDNA serving as the sequencing template came from extracted, reverse transcribed RNA. Using immunoSEQ multiplex PCR, the repertoire was profiled, and TCRdb retains in-frame clones only, with some absent. The data hold approximately 210,000 clones, with 45% to 75% observed a single time. The treatment here: oral pan-JAK inhibitor, 5-10 mg twice daily. The source was CD4+ T cells sorted from blood, collected at week 4, from a patient treated with tofacitinib. All receptors come from a human donor with alopecia areata.

V usage is TRBV20-1 and J usage is TRBJ2-5; D uncertain. Germline-derived CDR1 and CDR2 are DFQATT and SNEGSKA (reference sequence). The CDR3 covers 11 residues. With 5 bases removed from V and 5 bases from J, the gap between germline ends came to 9 bases. CDR3 nucleotide sequence: TGCAGTGCTGAGAGAAGGGAGACCCAGTACTTC. It yields the protein CSAERRETQYF.

V is TRBV7-2 and J is TRBJ1-2; a weak D match, TRBD1 (6 bases). Trimming took off 6 bases at V and 5 bases at J, with 16 bases between the two ends. The length of the CDR3 is 14 residues. Germline lookup yields CDR1 SGHTA and CDR2 FQGNSA. The CDR3 nucleotides are TGTGCCAGCAGTTTCACAGGGAATGGATATGGCTACACCTTC. It is translated as CASSFTGNGYGYTF. Full variable domain (missing parts from reference TRBV7-2 and TRBJ1-2): GAGVSQSPSNKVTEKGKDVELRCDPISGHTALYWYRQSLGQGLEFLIYFQGNSAPDKSGLPSDRFSAERTGGSVSTLTIQRTQQEDSAVYLCASSFTGNGYGYTFGSGTRLTVV.

For the CDR3, the DNA is TGTGCCAGCGGTCCACCGGGGACCACAGATACGCAGTATTTT. Protein sequence: CASGPPGTTDTQYF. The gene calls are TRBV7-9 and TRBJ2-3; D may match TRBD1 or TRBD2 (5 bases each). The CDR3 sequence is 14 residues long. Germline V gives CDR1 SEHNR, CDR2 FQNEAQ (reference sequence). V lost 8 bases and J lost 2, with 14 bases in between.

This clone has more than one count but fewer than ten. The chain combines TRBV11-2 with TRBJ2-1; 8 nucleotides agree with TRBD1. This CDR3 is 12 amino acids long. CDR1 is SGHAT, CDR2 FQNNGV, per germline. V lost 6 bases to trimming and J lost 11 bases; unmatched junction nucleotides: 6. CDR3 loop: CASRPTGGQQFF. CDR3 coding DNA: TGTGCCAGCAGACCCACAGGGGGACAGCAGTTCTTC.

The genes are TRBV7-2 and TRBJ1-2; the D gene is possibly TRBD1 (5 bases). Germline V CDR1 and CDR2: SGHTA, FQGNSA. Trimming stripped 1 base from V and 8 bases from J, with 8 bases between. This CDR3 spans 12 amino acids. CDR3 DNA: TGTGCCAGCAGCTTAGAGAGGGGCGGCTACACCTTC. It is translated as CASSLERGGYTF. Based on the CDR3 plus reference TRBV7-2 and TRBJ1-2, the full variable domain is GAGVSQSPSNKVTEKGKDVELRCDPISGHTALYWYRQSLGQGLEFLIYFQGNSAPDKSGLPSDRFSAERTGGSVSTLTIQRTQQEDSAVYLCASSLERGGYTFGSGTRLTVV.

V usage is TRBV6-5 and J usage is TRBJ1-6, with a possible D match to TRBD1 (6 bases). Deletions cut 5 bases from V and 14 bases from J, with 13 bases between. CDR1 and CDR2 from the germline V gene are MNHEY and SVGAGI. The length of the CDR3 is 12 residues. This chain's CDR3 is CASSTGGGTLHF. The DNA of the CDR3 is TGTGCCAGCAGTACCGGCGGGGGCACCCTCCACTTT.

V usage is TRBV28 and J usage is TRBJ2-5; D remains unclear. The CDR3 runs to 16 residues. Trimming took 3 bases from V and 5 from J, leaving 19 bases between them. Germline V gene sequence: CDR1 MDHEN, CDR2 SYDVKM. The CDR3 nucleotides read TGTGCCAGCAGTTTTGGGCGGAATACGGTCGAGGAGACCCAGTACTTC. The encoded protein is CASSFGRNTVEETQYF.

The chain uses TRBV25-1 and TRBJ2-4; TRBD1 matches 7 bases. The germline V gene has CDR1 MGHDK and CDR2 SYGVNS. The trim removed 8 bases at V and 0 bases at J, leaving 16 bases unmatched. The CDR3 loop spans 18 amino acids. The CDR3 DNA sequence: TGTGCCAGCCCATGTGTGACAGGGCACCTAGGAGCCAAAAACATTCAGTACTTC. It is translated as CASPCVTGHLGAKNIQYF.

This clone was detected only a few times. The chain employs TRBV28 and TRBJ2-5; the match to TRBD2 covers 7 bases. The CDR3 length is 13 residues. J was trimmed by 2 bases and V by 5 bases; bases with no gene match: 2. Germline V gene lookup returns CDR1 MDHEN and CDR2 SYDVKM. The CDR3 sequence: CASSTGGQETQYF. DNA for the CDR3: TGTGCCAGCAGTACCGGGGGGCAAGAGACCCAGTACTTC.